This TCR beta chain was retrieved from a study of identical twins. In this sample, this clonotype turned up many times. MiXCR was run by TCRdb on the 5' RACE reads, yielding one entry per CDR3 protein. The data contain about 520,000 distinct CDR3 sequences, around 20% of them singletons. Trimming cost V 7 bases and J 1 base, with 9 bases left between them. Germline loops: CDR1 DFQATT, CDR2 SNEGSKA (reference sequence). This CDR3 region has 12 residues. The same data also went into a second study, on T cells expressing NK-cell markers.

The rearrangement uses TRBV20-1 and TRBJ2-3; D could derive from TRBD1 or TRBD2 (5 bases each). The receptor was isolated from a woman under 30 in good health. The sample taken for sequencing was CD4+ T cells sorted from blood. This CDR3 is CSGGTRTDTQYF. DNA of the CDR3: TGCAGTGGGGGGACCCGCACAGATACGCAGTATTTT.